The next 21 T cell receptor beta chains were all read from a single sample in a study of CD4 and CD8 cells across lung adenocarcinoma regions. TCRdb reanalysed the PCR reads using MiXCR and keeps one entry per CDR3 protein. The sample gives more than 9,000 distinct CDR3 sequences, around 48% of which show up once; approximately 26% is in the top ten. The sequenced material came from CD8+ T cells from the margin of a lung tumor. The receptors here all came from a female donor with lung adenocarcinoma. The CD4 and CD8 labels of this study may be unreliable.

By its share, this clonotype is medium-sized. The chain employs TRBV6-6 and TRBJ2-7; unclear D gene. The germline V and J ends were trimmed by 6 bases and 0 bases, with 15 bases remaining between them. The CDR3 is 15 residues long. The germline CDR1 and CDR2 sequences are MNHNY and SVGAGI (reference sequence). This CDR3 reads CASSALKRSSYEQYF. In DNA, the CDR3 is TGTGCCAGCAGCGCTCTAAAAAGAAGCTCCTACGAGCAGTACTTC.

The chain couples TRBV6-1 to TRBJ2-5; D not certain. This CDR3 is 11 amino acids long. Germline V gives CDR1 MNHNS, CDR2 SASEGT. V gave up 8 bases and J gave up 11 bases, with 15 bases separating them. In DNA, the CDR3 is TGTGCCAGCCGAGGCACAGATACGCAGTACTTC. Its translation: CASRGTDTQYF.

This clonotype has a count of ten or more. The CDR3 sequence is CASSLSAGNYGYTF. CDR3 nucleotide sequence: TGTGCCAGCAGCCTAAGTGCCGGGAACTATGGCTACACCTTC. The chain is built from TRBV7-6 and TRBJ1-2; D remains ambiguous. The germline gives CDR1 SGHVS, CDR2 FNYEAQ. Trimming took off 5 bases at V and 2 bases at J, with 12 bases between the two ends. This CDR3 spans 14 amino acids.

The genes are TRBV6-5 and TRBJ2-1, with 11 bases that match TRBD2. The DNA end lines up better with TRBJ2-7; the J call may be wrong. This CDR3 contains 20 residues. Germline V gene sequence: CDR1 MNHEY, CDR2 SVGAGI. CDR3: CASSYDGTGFSSGRPGEQYF. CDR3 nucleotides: TGTGCCAGCAGTTACGACGGGACAGGGTTTTCTAGCGGGAGGCCAGGCGAGCAGTACTTC.

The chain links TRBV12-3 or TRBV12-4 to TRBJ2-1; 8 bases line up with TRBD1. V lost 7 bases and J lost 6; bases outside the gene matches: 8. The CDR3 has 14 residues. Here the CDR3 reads CASISDRAPNEQFF. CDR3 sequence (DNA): TGTGCCAGCATTTCGGACAGGGCTCCCAATGAGCAGTTCTTC.

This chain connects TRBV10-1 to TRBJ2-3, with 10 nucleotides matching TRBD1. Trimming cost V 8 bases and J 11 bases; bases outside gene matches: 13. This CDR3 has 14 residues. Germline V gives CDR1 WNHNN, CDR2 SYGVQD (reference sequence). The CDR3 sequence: CASARDRGKNMQYF. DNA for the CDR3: TGCGCCAGCGCACGGGACAGGGGCAAAAACATGCAGTATTTT.

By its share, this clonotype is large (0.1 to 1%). The CDR3 region has the DNA TGTGCCAGCAGTTTATACAGGAAGAACACCGGGGAGCTGTTTTTT. It specifies CASSLYRKNTGELFF. The chain uses TRBV27 and TRBJ2-2, with a possible D match to TRBD1 (5 bases). V was trimmed by 1 base and J by 1 base, leaving 7 bases between them. Germline values: CDR1 MNHEY, CDR2 SMNVEV (reference sequence). CDR3 length equals 15 residues.

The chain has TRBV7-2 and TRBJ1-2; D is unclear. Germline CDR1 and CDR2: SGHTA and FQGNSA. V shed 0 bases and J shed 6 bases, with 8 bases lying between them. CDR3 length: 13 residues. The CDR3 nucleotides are TGTGCCAGCAGCTTAGCTCTCGTTAATGGCTACACCTTC. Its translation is CASSLALVNGYTF.

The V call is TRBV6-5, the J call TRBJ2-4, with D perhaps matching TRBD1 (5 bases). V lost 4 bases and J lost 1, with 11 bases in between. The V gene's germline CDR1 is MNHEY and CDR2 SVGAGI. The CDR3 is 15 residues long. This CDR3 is CASSLGRCAKNIQYF. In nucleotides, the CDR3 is TGTGCCAGCAGTTTGGGGCGGTGCGCCAAAAACATTCAGTACTTC.

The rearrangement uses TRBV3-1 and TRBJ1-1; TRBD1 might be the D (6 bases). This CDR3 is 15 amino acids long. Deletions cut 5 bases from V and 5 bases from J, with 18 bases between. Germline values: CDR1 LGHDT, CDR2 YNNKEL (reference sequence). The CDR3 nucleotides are TGTGCCAGCAGCGCAAGATCGGGGGGCTTGACTGAAGCTTTCTTT. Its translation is CASSARSGGLTEAFF.

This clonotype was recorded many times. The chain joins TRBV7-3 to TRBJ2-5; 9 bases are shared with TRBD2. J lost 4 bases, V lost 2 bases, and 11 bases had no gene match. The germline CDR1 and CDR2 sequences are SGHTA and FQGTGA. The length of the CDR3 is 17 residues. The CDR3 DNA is TGTGCCAGCAGCTTATCTGGGGCGCGGGGGGGCGGAGAGACCCAGTACTTC. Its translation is CASSLSGARGGGETQYF.

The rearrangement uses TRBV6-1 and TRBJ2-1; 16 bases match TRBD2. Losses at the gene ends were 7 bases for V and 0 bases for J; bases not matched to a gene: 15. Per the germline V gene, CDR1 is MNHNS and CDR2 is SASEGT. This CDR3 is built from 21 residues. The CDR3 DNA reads TGTGCCAGCATCCGGGGGATAAGTGGGACTAGCGGGGGGGGCTCCTACAATGAGCAGTTCTTC. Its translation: CASIRGISGTSGGGSYNEQFF.

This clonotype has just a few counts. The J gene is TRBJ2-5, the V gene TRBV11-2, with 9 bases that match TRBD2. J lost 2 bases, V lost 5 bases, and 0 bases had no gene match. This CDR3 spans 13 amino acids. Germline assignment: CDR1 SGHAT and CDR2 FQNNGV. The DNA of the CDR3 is TGTGCCAGCAGCGGACTAGCGCAAGAGACCCAGTACTTC. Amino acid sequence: CASSGLAQETQYF.

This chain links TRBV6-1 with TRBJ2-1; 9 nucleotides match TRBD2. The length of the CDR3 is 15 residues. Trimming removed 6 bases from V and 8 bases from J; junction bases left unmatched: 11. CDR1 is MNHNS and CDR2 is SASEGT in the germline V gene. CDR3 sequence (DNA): TGTGCCAGCAGATTCCCCGGGACTAGCAGCGATGAGCAGTTCTTC. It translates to CASRFPGTSSDEQFF.

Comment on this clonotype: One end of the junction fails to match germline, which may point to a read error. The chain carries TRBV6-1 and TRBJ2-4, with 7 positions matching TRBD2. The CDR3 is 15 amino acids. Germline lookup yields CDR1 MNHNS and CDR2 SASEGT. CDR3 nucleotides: TGTGCCAGCGGTCCGGGCGGGGGAGGCAAAGACATTCAGTACTTC. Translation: CASGPGGGGKDIQYF.

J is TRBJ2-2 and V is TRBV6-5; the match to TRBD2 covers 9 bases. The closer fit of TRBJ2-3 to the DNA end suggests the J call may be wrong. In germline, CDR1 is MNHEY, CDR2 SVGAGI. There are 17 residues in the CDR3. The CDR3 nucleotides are TGTGCCAGCAGTTACTCGGGGGCGGGGGGGAACACCGGGGAGCAGTATTTT. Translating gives CASSYSGAGGNTGEQYF.

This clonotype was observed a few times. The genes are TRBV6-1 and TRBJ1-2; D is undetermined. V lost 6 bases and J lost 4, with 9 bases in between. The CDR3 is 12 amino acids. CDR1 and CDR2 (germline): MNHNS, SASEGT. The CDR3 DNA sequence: TGTGCCAGCAGCGCTTTGGGCTATGGCTACACCTTC. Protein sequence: CASSALGYGYTF.

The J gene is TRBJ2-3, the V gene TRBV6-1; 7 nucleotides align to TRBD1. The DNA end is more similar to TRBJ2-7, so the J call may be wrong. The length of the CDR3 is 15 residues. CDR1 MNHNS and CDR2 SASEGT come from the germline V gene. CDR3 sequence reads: CASRRTGRGPETQYF. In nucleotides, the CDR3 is TGTGCCAGCAGGCGGACAGGCCGCGGCCCAGAGACGCAGTACTTC.

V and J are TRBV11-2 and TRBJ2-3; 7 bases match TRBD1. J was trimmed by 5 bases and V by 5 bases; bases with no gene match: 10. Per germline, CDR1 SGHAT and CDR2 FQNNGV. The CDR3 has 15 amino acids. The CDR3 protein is CASSPDRVDQDTQYF. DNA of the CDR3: TGTGCCAGCAGCCCAGACAGGGTCGACCAAGATACGCAGTATTTT.

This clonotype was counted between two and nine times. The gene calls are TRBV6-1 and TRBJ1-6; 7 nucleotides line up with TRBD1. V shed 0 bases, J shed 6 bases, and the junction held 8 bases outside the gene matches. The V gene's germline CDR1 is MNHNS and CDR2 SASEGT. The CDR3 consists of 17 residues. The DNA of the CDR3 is TGTGCCAGCAGTGAAGCAGTACCCGGGACAGCTAATTCACCCCTCCACTTT. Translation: CASSEAVPGTANSPLHF.

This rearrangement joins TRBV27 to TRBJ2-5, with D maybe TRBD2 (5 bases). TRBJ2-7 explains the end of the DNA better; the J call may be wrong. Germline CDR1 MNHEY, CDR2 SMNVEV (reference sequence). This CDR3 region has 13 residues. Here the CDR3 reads CASSLGRNYEQYF. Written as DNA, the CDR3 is TGTGCCAGCAGTTTAGGGAGAAACTACGAGCAGTACTTC.